This T cell receptor beta chain stems from a study of CD8+ T cells in alopecia areata. Study-level background: Tofacitinib was taken orally by treated patients, and the dose was 5 to 10 mg twice daily. Whole-study results and caveats: Normal scalp showed lower clonality than lesional scalp, especially alopecia totalis/universalis.

Concerning this clone: Its antigen is undetermined.

RNA extraction and reverse transcription yielded cDNA as sequencing template. The repertoire was sequenced with immunoSEQ multiplex PCR; TCRdb's copy has only in-frame clones and lacks some. The sample includes over 95,000 clones, roughly two fifths of them seen just once. Per the germline V gene, CDR1 is MNHNY and CDR2 is SVGAGI (reference sequence). The CDR3 runs to 13 residues. Deletions cut 2 bases from V and 5 bases from J, with 9 bases between. The rearrangement joins TRBV6-6 to TRBJ1-2; the D gene is possibly TRBD1 (6 bases). Sequencing input: CD4+ T cells sorted from blood. The sequence was obtained from a human donor with alopecia areata. The CDR3 sequence: CASSYGTTYGYTF. The CDR3 region has the DNA TGTGCCAGCAGTTACGGGACAACTTATGGCTACACCTTC.